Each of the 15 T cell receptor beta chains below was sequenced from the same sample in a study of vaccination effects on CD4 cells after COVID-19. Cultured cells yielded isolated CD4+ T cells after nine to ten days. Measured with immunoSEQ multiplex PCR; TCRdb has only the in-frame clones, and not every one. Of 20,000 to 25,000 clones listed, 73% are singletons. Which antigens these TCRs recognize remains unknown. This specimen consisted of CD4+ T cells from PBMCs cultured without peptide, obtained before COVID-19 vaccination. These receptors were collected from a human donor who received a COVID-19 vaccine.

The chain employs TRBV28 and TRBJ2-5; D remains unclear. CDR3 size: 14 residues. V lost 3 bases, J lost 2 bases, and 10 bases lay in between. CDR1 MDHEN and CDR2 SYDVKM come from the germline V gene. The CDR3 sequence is CASSLRSVQETQYF. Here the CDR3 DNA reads TGTGCCAGCAGTTTGCGGAGCGTACAAGAGACCCAGTACTTC.

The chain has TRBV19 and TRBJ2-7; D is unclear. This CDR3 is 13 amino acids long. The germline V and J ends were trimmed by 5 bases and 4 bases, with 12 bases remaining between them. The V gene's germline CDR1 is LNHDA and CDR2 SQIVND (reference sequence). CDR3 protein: CASSSPGPYEQYF. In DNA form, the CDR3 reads TGTGCCAGTAGTTCCCCGGGCCCTTACGAGCAGTACTTC.

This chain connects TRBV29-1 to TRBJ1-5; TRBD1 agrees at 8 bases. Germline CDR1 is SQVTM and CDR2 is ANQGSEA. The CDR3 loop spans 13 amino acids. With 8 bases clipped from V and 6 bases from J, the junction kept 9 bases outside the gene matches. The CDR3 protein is CSSQTGEGQPQHF. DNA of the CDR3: TGCAGCTCTCAGACAGGGGAAGGTCAGCCCCAGCATTTT. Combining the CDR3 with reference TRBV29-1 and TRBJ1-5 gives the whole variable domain SAVISQKPSRDICQRGTSLTIQCQVDSQVTMMFWYRQQPGQSLTLIATANQGSEATYESGFVIDKFPISRPNLTFSTLTVSNMSPEDSSIYLCSSQTGEGQPQHFGDGTRLSIL.

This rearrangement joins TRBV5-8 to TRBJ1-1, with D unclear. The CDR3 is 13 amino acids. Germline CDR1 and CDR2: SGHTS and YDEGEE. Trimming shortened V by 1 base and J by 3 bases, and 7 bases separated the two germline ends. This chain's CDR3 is CASSLSSDTEAFF. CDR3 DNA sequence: TGTGCCAGCAGCTTGTCGAGCGACACTGAAGCTTTCTTT.

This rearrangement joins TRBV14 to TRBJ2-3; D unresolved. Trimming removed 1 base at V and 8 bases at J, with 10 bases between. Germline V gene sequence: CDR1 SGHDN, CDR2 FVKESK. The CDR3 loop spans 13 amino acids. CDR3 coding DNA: TGTGCCAGCAGCCAAGCCTTGATTTCTACGCAGTATTTT. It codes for CASSQALISTQYF.

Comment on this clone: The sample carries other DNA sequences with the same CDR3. The DNA for the CDR3 is TGTGCCAGCAGCGTAGGTCCGGGCTCCTACGAGCAGTACTTC. Its protein is CASSVGPGSYEQYF. This chain links TRBV9 with TRBJ2-7; D is undetermined. CDR1 SGDLS and CDR2 YYNGEE come from the germline V gene. The CDR3 contains 14 residues. The V gene lost 0 bases and the J gene lost 0 bases, with 7 bases spanning the gap.

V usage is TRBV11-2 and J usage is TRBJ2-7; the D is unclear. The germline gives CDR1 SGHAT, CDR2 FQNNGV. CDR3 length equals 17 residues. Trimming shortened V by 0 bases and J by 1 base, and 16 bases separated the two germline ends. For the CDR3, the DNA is TGTGCCAGCAGCTTAGACCCCCGGGCGGTGTGGTCCTACGAGCAGTACTTC. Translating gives CASSLDPRAVWSYEQYF.

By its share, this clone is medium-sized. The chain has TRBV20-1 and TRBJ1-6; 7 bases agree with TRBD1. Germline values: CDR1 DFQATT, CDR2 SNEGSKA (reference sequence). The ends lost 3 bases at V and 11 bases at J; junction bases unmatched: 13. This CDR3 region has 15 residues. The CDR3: CSASIMDRREAPLHF. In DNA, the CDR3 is TGCAGTGCTAGTATTATGGACAGGAGAGAAGCACCCCTCCACTTT.

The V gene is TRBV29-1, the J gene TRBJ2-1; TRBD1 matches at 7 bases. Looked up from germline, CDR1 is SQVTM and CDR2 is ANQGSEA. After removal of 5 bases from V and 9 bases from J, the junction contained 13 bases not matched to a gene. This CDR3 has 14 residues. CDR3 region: CSVSDRRSLFEQFF. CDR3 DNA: TGCAGCGTTTCGGACAGGCGTAGCTTGTTTGAGCAGTTCTTC.

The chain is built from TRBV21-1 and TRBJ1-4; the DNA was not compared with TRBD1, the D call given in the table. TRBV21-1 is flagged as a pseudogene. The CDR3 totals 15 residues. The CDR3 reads CASSKGDREEEKLFF. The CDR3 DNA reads TGTGCCAGCAGCAAAGGGGACAGGGAGGAGGAAAAACTGTTTTTT.

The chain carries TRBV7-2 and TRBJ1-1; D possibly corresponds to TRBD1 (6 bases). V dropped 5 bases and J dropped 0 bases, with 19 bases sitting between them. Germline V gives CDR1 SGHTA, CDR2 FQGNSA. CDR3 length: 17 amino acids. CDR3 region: CASSKRGGAAMNTEAFF. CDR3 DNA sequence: TGTGCCAGCAGCAAAAGGGGGGGGGCAGCTATGAACACTGAAGCTTTCTTT. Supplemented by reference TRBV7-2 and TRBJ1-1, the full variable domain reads GAGVSQSPSNKVTEKGKDVELRCDPISGHTALYWYRQSLGQGLEFLIYFQGNSAPDKSGLPSDRFSAERTGGSVSTLTIQRTQQEDSAVYLCASSKRGGAAMNTEAFFGQGTRLTVV.

The CDR3 region is CASSLAGSYGYTF. The CDR3 nucleotides are TGTGCCAGCAGCTTGGCCGGTAGCTATGGCTACACCTTC. The rearrangement links TRBV5-4 to TRBJ1-2; D is undetermined. This CDR3 is 13 amino acids long. The germline gives CDR1 SGHNT, CDR2 YYREEE (reference sequence). Trimming removed 0 bases at V and 4 bases at J, with 7 bases between. Supplemented by reference TRBV5-4 and TRBJ1-2, the full variable domain reads ETGVTQSPTHLIKTRGQQVTLRCSSQSGHNTVSWYQQALGQGPQFIFQYYREEENGRGNFPPRFSGLQFPNYSSELNVNALELDDSALYLCASSLAGSYGYTFGSGTRLTVV.

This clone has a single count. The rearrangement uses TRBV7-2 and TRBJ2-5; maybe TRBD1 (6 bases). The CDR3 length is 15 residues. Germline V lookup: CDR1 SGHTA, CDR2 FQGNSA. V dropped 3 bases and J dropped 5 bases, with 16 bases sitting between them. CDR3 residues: CASSLAKGVGETQYF. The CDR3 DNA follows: TGTGCCAGCAGCTTGGCCAAGGGGGTAGGGGAGACCCAGTACTTC.

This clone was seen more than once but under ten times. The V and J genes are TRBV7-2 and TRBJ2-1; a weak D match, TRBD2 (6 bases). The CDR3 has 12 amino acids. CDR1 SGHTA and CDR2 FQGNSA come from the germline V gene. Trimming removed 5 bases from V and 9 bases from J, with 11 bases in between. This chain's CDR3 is CASSRMEGEQFF. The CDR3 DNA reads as TGTGCCAGCAGCCGCATGGAGGGTGAGCAGTTCTTC. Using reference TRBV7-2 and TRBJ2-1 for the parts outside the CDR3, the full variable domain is GAGVSQSPSNKVTEKGKDVELRCDPISGHTALYWYRQSLGQGLEFLIYFQGNSAPDKSGLPSDRFSAERTGGSVSTLTIQRTQQEDSAVYLCASSRMEGEQFFGPGTRLTVL.

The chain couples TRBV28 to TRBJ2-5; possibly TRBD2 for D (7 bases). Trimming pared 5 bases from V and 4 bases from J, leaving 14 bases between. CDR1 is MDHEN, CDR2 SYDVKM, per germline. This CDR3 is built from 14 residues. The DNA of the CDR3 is TGTGCCAGCAGTCCAAGAGGGGGGGGAGAGACCCAGTACTTC. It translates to CASSPRGGGETQYF.